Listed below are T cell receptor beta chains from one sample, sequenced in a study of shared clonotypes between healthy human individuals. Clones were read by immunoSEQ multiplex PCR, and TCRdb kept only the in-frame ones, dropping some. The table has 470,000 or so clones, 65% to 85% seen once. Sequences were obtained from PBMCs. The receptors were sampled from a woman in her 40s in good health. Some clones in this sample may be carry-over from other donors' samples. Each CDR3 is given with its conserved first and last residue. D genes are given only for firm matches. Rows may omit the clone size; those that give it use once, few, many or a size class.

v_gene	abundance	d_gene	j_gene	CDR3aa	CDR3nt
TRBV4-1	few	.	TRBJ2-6	CASSPGNSGANVLTF	TGCGCCAGCAGCCCCGGAAACTCTGGGGCCAACGTCCTGACTTTC
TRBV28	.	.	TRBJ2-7	CASRDPYEQYF	TGTGCCAGCAGAGATCCTTACGAGCAGTACTTC
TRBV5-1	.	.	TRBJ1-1	CASSLVGLDTEAFF	TGCGCCAGCAGCTTGGTGGGATTGGACACTGAAGCTTTCTTT
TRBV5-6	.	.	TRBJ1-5	CASTNLGHPSNQPQHF	TGTGCCAGCACGAACCTTGGACACCCTAGCAATCAGCCCCAGCATTTT
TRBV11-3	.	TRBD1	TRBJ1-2	CASSLQQGEDGGYGYTF	TGTGCCAGCAGCTTACAACAGGGGGAGGACGGTGGCTATGGCTACACCTTC
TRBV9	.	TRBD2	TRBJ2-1	CASSFGTSVGEQFF	TGTGCCAGCAGCTTTGGGACTAGCGTAGGTGAGCAGTTCTTC
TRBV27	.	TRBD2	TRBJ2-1	CASSRTSPSSEQFF	TGTGCCAGCAGCCGGACTAGCCCTTCATCCGAGCAGTTCTTC
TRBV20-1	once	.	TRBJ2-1	CSAVLATEQFF	TGCAGTGCAGTACTTGCCACTGAGCAGTTCTTC
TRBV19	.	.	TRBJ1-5	CATGRQGQGQPQHF	TGTGCCACCGGACGGCAGGGTCAAGGGCAGCCCCAGCATTTT
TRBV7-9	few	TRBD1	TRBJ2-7	CASSSTKGALYEQYF	TGTGCCAGCAGCTCAACGAAGGGGGCCCTATACGAGCAGTACTTC
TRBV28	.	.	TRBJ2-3	CASSFSGSTDTQYF	TGTGCCAGCAGTTTTAGCGGCAGCACAGATACGCAGTATTTT
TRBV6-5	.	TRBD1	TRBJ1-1	CATTKQGARTEAFF	TGTGCCACCACCAAACAGGGGGCGAGGACTGAAGCTTTCTTT
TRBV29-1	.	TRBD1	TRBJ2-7	CSVLRGRDRGFYEQYF	TGCAGCGTCCTAAGAGGTCGGGACAGGGGCTTCTACGAGCAGTACTTC
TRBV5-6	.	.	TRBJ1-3	CASSWGDSGNTIYF	TGTGCCAGCAGCTGGGGCGACTCTGGAAACACCATATATTTT
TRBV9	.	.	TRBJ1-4	CASSVAGQFNEKLFF	TGTGCCAGCAGCGTAGCCGGACAGTTTAATGAAAAACTGTTTTTT
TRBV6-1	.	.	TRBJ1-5	CASSDYSNQPQHF	TGTGCCAGCAGTGATTATAGCAATCAGCCCCAGCATTTT
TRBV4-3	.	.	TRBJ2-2	CASSQDIVRRTGELFF	TGCGCCAGCAGCCAAGATATAGTACGGCGCACCGGGGAGCTGTTTTTT
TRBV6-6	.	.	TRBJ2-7	CASSYSGADTYEQYF	TGTGCCAGCAGTTACTCCGGGGCGGACACCTACGAGCAGTACTTC
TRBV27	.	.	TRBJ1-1	CASSLSPEGTEAFF	TGTGCCAGCAGTTTATCCCCGGAGGGCACTGAAGCTTTCTTT
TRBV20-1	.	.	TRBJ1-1	CSAIPSTEAFF	TGCAGTGCTATCCCCTCCACTGAAGCTTTCTTT
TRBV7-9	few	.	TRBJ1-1	CASSTDSMLKAFF	TGTGCCAGCAGCACCGACAGTATGCTAAAAGCTTTCTTT
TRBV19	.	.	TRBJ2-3	CASSDGVTDTQYF	TGTGCCAGTAGTGACGGAGTCACAGATACGCAGTATTTT
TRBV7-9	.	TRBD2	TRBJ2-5	CASSLIAGGQETQYF	TGTGCCAGCAGTTTAATAGCGGGGGGACAAGAGACCCAGTACTTC
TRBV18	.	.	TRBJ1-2	CASSPGDYGYTF	TGTGCCAGCTCCCCGGGGGACTATGGCTACACCTTC
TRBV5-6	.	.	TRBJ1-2	CASSLGGTAYGYTF	TGTGCCAGCAGCTTGGGGGGGACGGCCTATGGCTACACCTTC
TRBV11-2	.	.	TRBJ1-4	CASSLGFGGSKLFF	TGTGCCAGCAGCTTGGGTTTTGGGGGGTCCAAACTGTTTTTT
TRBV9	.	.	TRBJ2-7	CASSVAGASEQYF	TGTGCCAGCAGCGTAGCGGGCGCCAGCGAGCAGTACTTC
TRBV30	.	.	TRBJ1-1	CAWSRMNTEAFF	TGTGCCTGGAGTCGGATGAACACTGAAGCTTTCTTT
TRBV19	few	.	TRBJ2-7	CASSSLQGRSGEQYF	TGTGCCAGTAGTAGTCTACAGGGTAGGTCTGGTGAGCAGTACTTC
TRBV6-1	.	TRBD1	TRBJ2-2	CASSPNRGQTGELFF	TGTGCCAGCAGTCCCAACAGGGGGCAAACCGGGGAGCTGTTTTTT
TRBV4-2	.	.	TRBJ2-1	CASSQDGDEGLQFF	TGTGCCAGCAGCCAAGATGGGGACGAGGGGCTGCAGTTCTTC
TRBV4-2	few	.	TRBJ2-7	CASSQDNLPTSSYEQYF	TGTGCCAGCAGCCAAGATAATCTTCCTACTAGCTCCTACGAGCAGTACTTC
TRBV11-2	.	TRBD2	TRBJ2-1	CASSLANLAGHEQFF	TGTGCCAGCAGCTTAGCAAATCTAGCGGGGCATGAGCAGTTCTTC
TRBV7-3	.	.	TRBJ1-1	CASSFGGNTEAFF	TGTGCCAGCAGCTTTGGCGGGAACACTGAAGCTTTCTTT
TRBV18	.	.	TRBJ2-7	CASSPTDSNYEQYF	TGTGCCAGCTCACCGACGGACTCGAACTACGAGCAGTACTTC